The 10 T cell receptor beta chains given below trace back to one sample, sequenced in a study of CD8+ T cells in alopecia areata. Following RNA extraction, reverse transcription yielded cDNA that acted as the sequencing template. Measured with immunoSEQ multiplex PCR; TCRdb has only the in-frame clones, and not every one. Seen here are 80,000 to 100,000 clones, roughly two fifths observed once, and the top ten hold approximately 1.5%. The sequenced sample consisted of CD4+ T cells sorted from blood. These receptor sequences come from a human donor with alopecia areata.

The V and J genes are TRBV29-1 and TRBJ2-5, with D perhaps assigned TRBD1 or TRBD2 (7 bases each). V was cut by 7 bases and J by 4 bases, with 19 bases left in between. CDR3 size: 14 residues. Looked up from germline, CDR1 is SQVTM and CDR2 is ANQGSEA. The CDR3 protein is CSGRQGGRRETQYF. The CDR3 DNA reads TGCAGCGGACGCCAGGGGGGGCGAAGAGAGACCCAGTACTTC.

The chain uses TRBV5-6 and TRBJ2-3; 8 bases map to TRBD2. The germline CDR1 and CDR2 sequences are SGHDT and YYEEEE. This CDR3 contains 13 residues. V lost 6 bases and J lost 6; bases outside the gene matches: 6. This CDR3 is CASNGLAGDTQYF. CDR3 coding DNA: TGTGCCAGCAACGGACTAGCCGGGGATACGCAGTATTTT.

This clone was detected a few times. Its ends do not fully match the called genes, so a read error is possible. The chain carries TRBV27 and TRBJ2-4, with 12 nucleotides matching TRBD1. Germline V CDR1 and CDR2: MNHEY, SMNVEV (reference sequence). CDR3 length: 14 residues. The CDR3 DNA is TGTGCCAGCAGCCAAGTCCCGGGACAGGGGGCGTGTCACTTC. This translates into CASSQVPGQGACHF.

This clone was seen only a few times. The CDR3 coding sequence is TGTGCCAGCAGCGCGACAGGGAGCACAGATACGCAGTATTTT. This codes for CASSATGSTDTQYF. The chain combines TRBV7-3 with TRBJ2-3, with TRBD1 matching over 7 bases. CDR1 and CDR2 from the germline V gene are SGHTA and FQGTGA. The CDR3 contains 14 residues. V lost 5 bases, J lost 0 bases, and 2 bases stayed unmatched.

This rearrangement joins TRBV7-2 to TRBJ2-1, with 8 bases identical to TRBD1. Germline lookup yields CDR1 SGHTA and CDR2 FQGNSA. There are 13 residues in the CDR3. J gave up 5 bases and V 5 bases, and 2 bases lay outside the gene matches. The CDR3 nucleotides are TGTGCCAGCAGCCCGGACAGGGACAATGAGCAGTTCTTC. Translated: CASSPDRDNEQFF.

This rearrangement joins TRBV18 to TRBJ1-2, with D unresolved. Trimming removed 2 bases from V and 4 bases from J, with 8 bases in between. The length of the CDR3 is 13 residues. Germline CDR1 and CDR2: KGHSH and LQKENI. In DNA form, the CDR3 reads TGTGCCAGCTCACCAGGCCAAACCTATGGCTACACCTTC. Translation: CASSPGQTYGYTF.

The V and J genes are TRBV6-5 and TRBJ2-2, with D possibly TRBD2 on 6 matching bases. Germline V lookup: CDR1 MNHEY, CDR2 SVGAGI. The CDR3 consists of 15 residues. V was clipped by 6 bases and J by 7 bases, with 18 bases between them. DNA of the CDR3: TGTGCCAGCAGCGATACGGGACGGGGGAGCGGGGAGCTGTTTTTT. It yields the protein CASSDTGRGSGELFF.

The V gene is TRBV5-8, the J gene TRBJ2-3; no reliable D call. The CDR3 runs to 14 residues. The V and J ends lost 5 bases and 2 bases respectively, with 12 bases between them. The V gene's germline CDR1 is SGHTS and CDR2 YDEGEE. CDR3 bases: TGTGCCAGCAGGCTAGGTGTCTCCACAGATACGCAGTATTTT. Its translation is CASRLGVSTDTQYF.

The chain employs TRBV25-1 and TRBJ1-2; D is uncertain. CDR3 length equals 13 residues. Looked up from germline, CDR1 is MGHDK and CDR2 is SYGVNS. The V end was cut by 3 bases, the J end by 6 bases, with 11 bases between. The CDR3 nucleotides are TGTGCCAGCAGTGACGCCTACTGGCATGGCTACACCTTC. Protein sequence: CASSDAYWHGYTF.

This sequence joins TRBV6-5 and TRBJ1-2, with 7 bases lining up with TRBD1. V shed 4 bases, J shed 4 bases, and the junction held 9 bases outside the gene matches. Germline CDR1 reads MNHEY; CDR2 reads SVGAGI. This CDR3 is 15 amino acids long. CDR3 region: CASSSSTGSVYGYTF. The CDR3 DNA follows: TGTGCCAGCAGTTCCTCGACAGGGTCTGTCTATGGCTACACCTTC.